This T cell receptor (beta chain) was sequenced in a study of response to subunit inactivated influenza vaccine. V lost 1 base and J lost 3, with 16 bases in between. Germline V gene data show CDR1 as WSHSY and CDR2 as SAAADI. The CDR3 has 17 residues. TCRdb itself ran the RT-PCR reads through MiXCR, one entry per CDR3 protein. The table includes 500,000 to 600,000 distinct CDR3 sequences, less than 8% detected once. Study findings and constraints: Each seasonal influenza vaccination, the authors suggested, recruits few new T cells.

Details on this clonotype: Antigen specificity is unknown.

This TCR was recovered from a man aged 50 to 69 who received an inactivated influenza vaccine. This rearrangement joins TRBV10-2 to TRBJ2-1; D possibly matches TRBD1 or TRBD2 (6 bases each). The sequences come from PBMCs from blood, collected 23 to 25 months after vaccination. The CDR3 DNA follows: TGCGCCAGCAGTGAGTTTATCGGCAGGGGAGGCTACAATGAGCAGTTCTTC. It encodes CASSEFIGRGGYNEQFF.